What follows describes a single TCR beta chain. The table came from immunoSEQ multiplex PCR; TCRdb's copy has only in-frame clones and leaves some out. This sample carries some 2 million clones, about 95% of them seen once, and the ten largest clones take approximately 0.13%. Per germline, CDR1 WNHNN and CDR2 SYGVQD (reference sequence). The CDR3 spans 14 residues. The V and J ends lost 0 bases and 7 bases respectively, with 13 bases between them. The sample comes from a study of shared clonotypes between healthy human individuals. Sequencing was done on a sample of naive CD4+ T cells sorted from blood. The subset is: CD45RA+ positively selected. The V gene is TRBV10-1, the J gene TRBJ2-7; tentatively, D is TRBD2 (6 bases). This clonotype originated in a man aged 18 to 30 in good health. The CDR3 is CASSESWQAGEQYF. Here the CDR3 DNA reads TGCGCCAGCAGTGAGTCTTGGCAGGCGGGGGAGCAGTACTTC.